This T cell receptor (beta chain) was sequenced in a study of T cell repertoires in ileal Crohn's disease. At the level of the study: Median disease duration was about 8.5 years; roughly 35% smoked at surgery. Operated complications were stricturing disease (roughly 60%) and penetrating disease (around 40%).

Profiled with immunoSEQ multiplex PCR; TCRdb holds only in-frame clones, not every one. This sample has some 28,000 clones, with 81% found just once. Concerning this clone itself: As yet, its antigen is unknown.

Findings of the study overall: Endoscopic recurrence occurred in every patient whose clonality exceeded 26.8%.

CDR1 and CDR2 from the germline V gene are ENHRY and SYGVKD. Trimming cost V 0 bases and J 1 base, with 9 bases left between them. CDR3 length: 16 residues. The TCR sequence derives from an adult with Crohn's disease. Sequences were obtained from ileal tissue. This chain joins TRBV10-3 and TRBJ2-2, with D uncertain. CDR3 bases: TGTGCCATCAGTGAGTCGATTTCCAGGAACACCGGGGAGCTGTTTTTT. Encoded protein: CAISESISRNTGELFF.